The sequence of this T cell receptor (beta chain) was determined in a study of blood T cell repertoires in COVID-19. For the study at large: Samples representing acute and convalescent COVID-19 were sourced from the United States, Italy and Spain.

Trimming left V 5 bases short and J 0 bases short, with 8 bases between. This CDR3 is built from 13 residues. CDR1 SQVTM and CDR2 ANQGSEA come from the germline V gene. Here immunoSEQ multiplex PCR was the method, and the copy in TCRdb shows in-frame clones only, minus some. The sample includes 150,000 to 250,000 clones, about 85% seen only once; the top ten take approximately 2.2%. Clinical history as reported by participants underpinned cohort assignment. Donors in Cohort 3 who had recovered were those with two negative PCRs, healthcare professional clearance, or resolution of their symptoms. The genes are TRBV29-1 and TRBJ2-1; D is ambiguous. Input material: PBMCs or T cells enriched from blood (not recorded which). This clonotype was obtained from a woman in her twenties or thirties who had recovered from COVID-19. The DNA for the CDR3 is TGCAGCGTTTATCCCGGCTCCTACAATGAGCAGTTCTTC. It yields the protein CSVYPGSYNEQFF.